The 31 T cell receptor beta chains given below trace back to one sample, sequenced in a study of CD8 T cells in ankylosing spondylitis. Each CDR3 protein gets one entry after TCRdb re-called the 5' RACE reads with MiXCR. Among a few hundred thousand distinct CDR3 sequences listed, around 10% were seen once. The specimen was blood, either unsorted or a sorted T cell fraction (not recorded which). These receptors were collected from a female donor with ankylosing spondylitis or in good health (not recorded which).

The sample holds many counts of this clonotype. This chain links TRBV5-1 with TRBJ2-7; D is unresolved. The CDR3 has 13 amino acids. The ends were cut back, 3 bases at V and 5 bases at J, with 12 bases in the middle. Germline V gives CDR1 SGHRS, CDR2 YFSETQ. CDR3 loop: CASSSLTTDEQYF. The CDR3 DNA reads TGCGCCAGCAGCTCCCTGACGACGGACGAGCAGTACTTC.

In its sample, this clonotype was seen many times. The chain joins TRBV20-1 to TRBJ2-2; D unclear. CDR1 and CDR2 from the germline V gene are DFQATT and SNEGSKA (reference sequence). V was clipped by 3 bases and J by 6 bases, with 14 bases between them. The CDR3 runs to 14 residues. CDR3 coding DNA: TGCAGTGCTAGCCGCAGCAACGCCCCCGGGGAGCTGTTTTTT. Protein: CSASRSNAPGELFF.

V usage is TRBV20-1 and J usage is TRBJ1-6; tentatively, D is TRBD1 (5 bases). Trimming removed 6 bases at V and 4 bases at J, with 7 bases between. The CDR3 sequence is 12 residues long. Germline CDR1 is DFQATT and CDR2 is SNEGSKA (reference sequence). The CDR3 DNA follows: TGCAGTGCACGGGGGTATAATTCACCCCTCCACTTT. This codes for CSARGYNSPLHF.

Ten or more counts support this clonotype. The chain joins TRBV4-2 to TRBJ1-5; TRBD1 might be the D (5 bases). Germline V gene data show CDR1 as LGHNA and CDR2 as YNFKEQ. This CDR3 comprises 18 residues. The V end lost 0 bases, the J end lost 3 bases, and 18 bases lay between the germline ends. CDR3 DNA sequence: TGTGCCAGCAGCCAAGAGGAGCCGGTGGCAGGGTTCAATCAGCCCCAGCATTTT. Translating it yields CASSQEEPVAGFNQPQHF.

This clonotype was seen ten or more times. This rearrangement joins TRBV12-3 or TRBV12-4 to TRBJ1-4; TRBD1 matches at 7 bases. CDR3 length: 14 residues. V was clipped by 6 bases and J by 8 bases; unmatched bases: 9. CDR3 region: CASSATGPGEKLFF. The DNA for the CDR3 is TGTGCCAGCAGCGCGACAGGGCCTGGGGAAAAACTGTTTTTT.

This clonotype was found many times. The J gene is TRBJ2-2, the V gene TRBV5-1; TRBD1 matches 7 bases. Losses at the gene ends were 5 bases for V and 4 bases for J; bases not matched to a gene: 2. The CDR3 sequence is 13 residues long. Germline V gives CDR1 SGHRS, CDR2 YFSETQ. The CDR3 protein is CASRGQFTGELFF. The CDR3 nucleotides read TGCGCCAGCAGGGGACAGTTCACCGGGGAGCTGTTTTTT.

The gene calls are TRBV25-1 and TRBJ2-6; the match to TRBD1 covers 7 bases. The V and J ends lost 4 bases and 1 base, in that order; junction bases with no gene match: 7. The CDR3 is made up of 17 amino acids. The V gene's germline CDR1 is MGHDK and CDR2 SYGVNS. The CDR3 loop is CASSGRDSFSGANVLTF. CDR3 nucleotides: TGTGCCAGCAGTGGCCGGGACAGCTTTTCTGGGGCCAACGTCCTGACTTTC.

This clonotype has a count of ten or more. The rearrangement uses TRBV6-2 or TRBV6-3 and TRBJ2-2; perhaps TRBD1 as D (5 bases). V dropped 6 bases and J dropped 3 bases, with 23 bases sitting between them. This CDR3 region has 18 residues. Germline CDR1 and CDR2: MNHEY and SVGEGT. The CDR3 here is CASRGAWISKGHTGELFF. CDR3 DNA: TGTGCCAGCAGAGGGGCGTGGATTTCTAAGGGGCACACCGGGGAGCTGTTTTTT.

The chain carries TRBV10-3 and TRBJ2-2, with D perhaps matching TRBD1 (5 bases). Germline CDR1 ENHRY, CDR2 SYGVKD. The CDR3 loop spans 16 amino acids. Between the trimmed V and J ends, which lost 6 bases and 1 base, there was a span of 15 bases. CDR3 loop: CAISVLEQENTGELFF. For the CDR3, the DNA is TGTGCCATCAGCGTTTTGGAACAGGAGAACACCGGGGAGCTGTTTTTT.

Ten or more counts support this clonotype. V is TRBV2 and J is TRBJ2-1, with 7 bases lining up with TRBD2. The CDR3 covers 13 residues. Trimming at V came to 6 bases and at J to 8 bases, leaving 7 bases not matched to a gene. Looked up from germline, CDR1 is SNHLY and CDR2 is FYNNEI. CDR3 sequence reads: CASRGQGLYEQFF. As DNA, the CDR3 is TGTGCCAGCAGAGGGCAGGGACTATATGAGCAGTTCTTC.

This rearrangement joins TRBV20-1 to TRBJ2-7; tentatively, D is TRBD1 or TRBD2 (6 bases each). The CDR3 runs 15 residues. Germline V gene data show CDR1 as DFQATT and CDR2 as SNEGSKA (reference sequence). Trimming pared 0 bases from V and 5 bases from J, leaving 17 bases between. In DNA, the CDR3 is TGCAGTGCTAGAGATGGCAGGGGAGGAAGAGACGAGCAGTACTTC. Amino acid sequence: CSARDGRGGRDEQYF.

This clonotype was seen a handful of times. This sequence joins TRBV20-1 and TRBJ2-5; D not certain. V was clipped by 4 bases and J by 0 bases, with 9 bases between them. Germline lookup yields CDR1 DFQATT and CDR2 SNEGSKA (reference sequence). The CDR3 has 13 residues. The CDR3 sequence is CSAKNTNQETQYF. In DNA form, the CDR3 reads TGCAGTGCTAAGAACACAAACCAAGAGACCCAGTACTTC.

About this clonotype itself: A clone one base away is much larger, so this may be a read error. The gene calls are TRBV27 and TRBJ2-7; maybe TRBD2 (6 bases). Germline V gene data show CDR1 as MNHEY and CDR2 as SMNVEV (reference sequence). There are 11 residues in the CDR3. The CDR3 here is CTSSVGSEQYF. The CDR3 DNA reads TGTACCAGCTCCGTCGGGAGCGAGCAGTACTTC.

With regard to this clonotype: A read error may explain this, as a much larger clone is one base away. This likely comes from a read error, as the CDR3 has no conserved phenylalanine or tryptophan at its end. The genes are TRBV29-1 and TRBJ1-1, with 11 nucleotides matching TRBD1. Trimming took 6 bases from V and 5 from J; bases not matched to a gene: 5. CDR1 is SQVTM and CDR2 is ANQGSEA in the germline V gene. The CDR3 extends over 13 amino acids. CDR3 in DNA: TGCAGCGTAGGACAGGGGGCTGGTACTGAAGCTTTCTCT. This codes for CSVGQGAGTEAFS.

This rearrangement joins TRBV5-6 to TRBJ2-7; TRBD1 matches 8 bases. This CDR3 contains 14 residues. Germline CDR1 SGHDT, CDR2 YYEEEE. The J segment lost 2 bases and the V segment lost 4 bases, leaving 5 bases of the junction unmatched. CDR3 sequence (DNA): TGTGCCAGCAGCCAGGACAGGGTTACCTACGAGCAGTACTTC. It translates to CASSQDRVTYEQYF.

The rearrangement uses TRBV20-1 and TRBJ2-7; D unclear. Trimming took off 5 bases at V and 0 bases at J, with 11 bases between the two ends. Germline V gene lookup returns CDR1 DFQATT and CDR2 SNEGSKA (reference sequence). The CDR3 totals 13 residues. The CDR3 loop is CSAGVYTSYEQYF. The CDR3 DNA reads TGCAGTGCTGGGGTCTACACCTCCTACGAGCAGTACTTC.

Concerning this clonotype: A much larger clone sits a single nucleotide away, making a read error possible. DNA for the CDR3: TGCGCCAGCAGCATCCGCTCGGTCGGAGATACGCAGTATTTT. Protein: CASSIRSVGDTQYF. This rearrangement joins TRBV5-1 to TRBJ2-3; D is uncertain. V lost 4 bases and J 5 bases, leaving 14 bases between the germline ends. From germline, CDR1 is SGHRS and CDR2 YFSETQ. The CDR3 spans 14 residues.

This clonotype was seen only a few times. CDR3: CASTRGTAYTF. CDR3 in DNA: TGTGCCAGCACGAGGGGGACAGCCTACACCTTC. This chain connects TRBV12-3 or TRBV12-4 to TRBJ1-2, with 7 bases matching TRBD1. This CDR3 is built from 11 residues. With V trimmed by 7 bases and J by 10 bases, 6 bases remained unmatched.

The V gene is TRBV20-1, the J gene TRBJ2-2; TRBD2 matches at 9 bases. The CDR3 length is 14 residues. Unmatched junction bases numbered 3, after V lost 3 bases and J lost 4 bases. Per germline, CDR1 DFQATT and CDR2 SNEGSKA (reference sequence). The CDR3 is CSARAGGRTGELFF. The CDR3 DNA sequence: TGCAGTGCTAGGGCGGGGGGGCGCACCGGGGAGCTGTTTTTT.

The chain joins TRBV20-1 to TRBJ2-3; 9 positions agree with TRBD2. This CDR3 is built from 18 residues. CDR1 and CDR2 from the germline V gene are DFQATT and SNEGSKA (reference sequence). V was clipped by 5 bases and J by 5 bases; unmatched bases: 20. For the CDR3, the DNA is TGCAGTGCTGAAGTGTGGGGAGTCGGCGGGAGGGCCCAAGATACGCAGTATTTT. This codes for CSAEVWGVGGRAQDTQYF.

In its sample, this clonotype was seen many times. In DNA form, the CDR3 reads TGTGCCAGCAGGCACAGGAATGAAGCTTTCTTT. This encodes CASRHRNEAFF. This chain connects TRBV28 to TRBJ1-1, with D perhaps matching TRBD1 (5 bases). Looked up from germline, CDR1 is MDHEN and CDR2 is SYDVKM. CDR3 size: 11 residues. V was cut by 6 bases and J by 7 bases, with 9 bases left in between.

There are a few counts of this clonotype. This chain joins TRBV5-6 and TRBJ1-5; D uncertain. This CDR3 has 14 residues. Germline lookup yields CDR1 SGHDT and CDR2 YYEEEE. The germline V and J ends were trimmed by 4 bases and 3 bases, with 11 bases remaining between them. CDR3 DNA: TGTGCCAGCAGCCCTCGACACTACAATCAGCCCCAGCATTTT. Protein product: CASSPRHYNQPQHF. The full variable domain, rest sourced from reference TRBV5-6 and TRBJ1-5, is DAGVTQSPTHLIKTRGQQVTLRCSPKSGHDTVSWYQQALGQGPQFIFQYYEEEERQRGNFPDRFSGHQFPNYSSELNVNALLLGDSALYLCASSPRHYNQPQHFGDGTRLSIL.

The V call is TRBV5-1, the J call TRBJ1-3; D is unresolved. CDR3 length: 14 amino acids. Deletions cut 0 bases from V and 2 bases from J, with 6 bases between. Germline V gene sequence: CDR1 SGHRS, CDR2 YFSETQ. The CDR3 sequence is CASSLEPPGNTIYF. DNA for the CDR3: TGCGCCAGCAGCTTGGAACCGCCTGGAAACACCATATATTTT.

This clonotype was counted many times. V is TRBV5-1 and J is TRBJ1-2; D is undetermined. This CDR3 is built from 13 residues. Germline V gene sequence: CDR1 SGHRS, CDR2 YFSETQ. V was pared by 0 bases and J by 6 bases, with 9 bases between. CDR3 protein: CASSLVGTHGYTF. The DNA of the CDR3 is TGCGCCAGCAGCTTGGTTGGCACCCATGGCTACACCTTC.

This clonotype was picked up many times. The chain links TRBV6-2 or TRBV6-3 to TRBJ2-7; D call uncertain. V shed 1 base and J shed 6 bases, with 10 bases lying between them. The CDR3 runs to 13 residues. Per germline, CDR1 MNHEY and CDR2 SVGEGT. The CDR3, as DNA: TGTGCCAGCAGTTACTTCGCGAGTGGCGAGCAGTACTTC. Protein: CASSYFASGEQYF.

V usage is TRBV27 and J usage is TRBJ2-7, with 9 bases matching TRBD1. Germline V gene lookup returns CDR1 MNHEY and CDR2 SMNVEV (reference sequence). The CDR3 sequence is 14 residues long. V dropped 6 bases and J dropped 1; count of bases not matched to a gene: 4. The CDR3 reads CASRTGQGSYEQYF. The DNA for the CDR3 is TGTGCCAGCAGGACTGGACAGGGGTCCTACGAGCAGTACTTC.

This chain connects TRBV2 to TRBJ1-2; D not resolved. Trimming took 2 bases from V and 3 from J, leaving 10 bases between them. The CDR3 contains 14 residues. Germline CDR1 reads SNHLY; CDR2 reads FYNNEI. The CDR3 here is CASSEISVYYGYTF. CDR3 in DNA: TGTGCCAGCAGTGAAATAAGTGTTTACTATGGCTACACCTTC.

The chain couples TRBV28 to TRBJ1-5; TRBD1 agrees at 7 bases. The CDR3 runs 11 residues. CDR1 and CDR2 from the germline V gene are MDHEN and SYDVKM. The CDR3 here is CTTGRDQPQHF. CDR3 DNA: TGTACGACAGGGAGAGATCAGCCCCAGCATTTT.

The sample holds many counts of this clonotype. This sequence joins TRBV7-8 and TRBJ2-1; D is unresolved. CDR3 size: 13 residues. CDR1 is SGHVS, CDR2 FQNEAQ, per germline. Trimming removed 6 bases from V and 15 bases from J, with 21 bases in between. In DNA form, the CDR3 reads TGTGCCAGCAGTCCCTCGGCGCTAGAAATAGCGTTCTTC. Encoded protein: CASSPSALEIAFF.

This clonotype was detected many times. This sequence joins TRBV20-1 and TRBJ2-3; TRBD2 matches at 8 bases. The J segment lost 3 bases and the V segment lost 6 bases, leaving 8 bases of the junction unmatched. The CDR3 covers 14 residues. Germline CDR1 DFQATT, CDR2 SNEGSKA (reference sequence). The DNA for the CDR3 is TGCAGTGCCGGGGGACTAGAGGGTACAGATACGCAGTATTTT. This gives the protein CSAGGLEGTDTQYF.

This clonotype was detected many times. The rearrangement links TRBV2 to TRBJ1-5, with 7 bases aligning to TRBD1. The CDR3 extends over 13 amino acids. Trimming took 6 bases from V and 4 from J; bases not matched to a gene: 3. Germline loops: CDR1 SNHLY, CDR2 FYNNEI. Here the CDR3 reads CASRDRLNQPQHF. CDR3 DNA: TGTGCCAGCAGGGACAGGTTAAATCAGCCCCAGCATTTT.